One sample yielded the 5 T cell receptor beta chains listed below, sequenced in a study of blood T cell repertoires in COVID-19. Sequenced by immunoSEQ multiplex PCR; TCRdb stores in-frame clones only, minus some. Found here are around 110,000 clones, roughly four fifths of them singletons; the top ten hold about 4.5%. The specimen sequenced was peripheral blood. Receptor source: a woman in her 70s with acute or convalescent COVID-19.

DNA for the CDR3: TGCGCCAGCAGCCAAGAGAGGAACACTGAAGCTTTCTTT. It codes for CASSQERNTEAFF. The chain combines TRBV4-3 with TRBJ1-1, with no clear D. Looked up from germline, CDR1 is LGHNA and CDR2 is YSLEER. Trimming left V 0 bases short and J 1 base short, with 3 bases between. The CDR3 length is 13 residues.

The chain employs TRBV5-1 and TRBJ2-5; 10 nucleotides line up with TRBD2. Germline loops: CDR1 SGHRS, CDR2 YFSETQ. The CDR3 sequence is 18 residues long. Trimming at V came to 0 bases and at J to 2 bases, leaving 10 bases not matched to a gene. This CDR3 is CASSLGWSPSGSQETQYF. The CDR3 DNA reads TGCGCCAGCAGCTTGGGATGGTCGCCTAGCGGGAGTCAAGAGACCCAGTACTTC.

This clone appeared once. This chain joins TRBV24-1 and TRBJ2-1; 11 bases fit TRBD2. Unmatched junction bases numbered 8, after V lost 4 bases and J lost 10 bases. Germline V gene sequence: CDR1 KGHDR, CDR2 SFDVKD. This CDR3 comprises 15 residues. CDR3 in amino acids: CATSDPGTSGSEQFF. The CDR3 DNA follows: TGTGCCACCAGTGACCCCGGGACTAGCGGTTCCGAGCAGTTCTTC.

The chain links TRBV15 to TRBJ1-1, with TRBD1 matching 7 bases. Trimming took 3 bases from V and 6 from J; bases not matched to a gene: 10. Germline V gene data show CDR1 as LNHNV and CDR2 as YYDKDF (reference sequence). The CDR3 extends over 15 amino acids. The CDR3 sequence is CATSRAGGVRPEAFF. The CDR3 bases are TGTGCCACCAGCAGGGCAGGGGGTGTAAGGCCTGAAGCTTTCTTT.

In its sample, this clone was seen a few times. The chain uses TRBV6-5 and TRBJ1-2, with D possibly being TRBD1 (5 bases). V was shortened by 5 bases and J by 9 bases, with 22 bases between the two germline ends. CDR1 is MNHEY and CDR2 is SVGAGI in the germline V gene. This CDR3 is 15 amino acids long. CDR3 in DNA: TGTGCCAGCAGTACCACGTATGTCAGGGATGATAGCTACACCTTC. Translation gives CASSTTYVRDDSYTF.